This T cell receptor beta chain stems from a study of T-cell reconstitution after alpha-beta-depleted transplantation in children. Germline-derived CDR1 and CDR2 are SGDLS and YYNGEE. This CDR3 spans 14 amino acids. V lost 0 bases and J 1 base, leaving 7 bases between the germline ends. This clonotype was counted only a few times. The antigen remains undetermined. The TCRbeta library incorporated unique molecular identifiers. Using its own MiXCR run on the PCR reads, TCRdb lists one record per CDR3 protein. The sample lists more than 300,000 distinct CDR3 sequences, 15% to 20% seen once, with roughly 40% in the top ten. Study findings and constraints: Alpha-beta T cells about two months after transplant reportedly derived from several hundred expanded graft clones.

The clonotype comes from a male patient under 10 years old who had a stem cell transplant for acute lymphoblastic leukemia, so the T cells may come from the graft donor. This sequence joins TRBV9 and TRBJ2-5; no clear D gene. The sample was PBMCs, mostly from graft donor cells, taken 360 days after TCRalphabeta/CD19-depleted stem cell transplant. The CDR3 DNA reads as TGTGCCAGCAGCGTAGGGCCGCTCCAAGAGACCCAGTACTTC. Its translation is CASSVGPLQETQYF.